These 2 T cell receptor beta chains were sequenced from one sample in a study of T cells after yellow fever vaccination. TCRdb re-derived calls from the 5' RACE reads in MiXCR, one entry per CDR3 protein. The table lists about 630,000 distinct CDR3 sequences, more than 9% of them singletons, with 14% to 15% in the top ten. This material consisted of PBMCs, taken on the day of the yellow fever booster vaccination. The source is a man younger than 40 who received the YFV17D yellow fever vaccine.

This clonotype showed up just a few times. The chain combines TRBV27 with TRBJ2-7, with D perhaps TRBD2 (6 bases). CDR3 size: 13 residues. Trimming removed 6 bases from V and 6 bases from J, with 15 bases in between. In germline, CDR1 is MNHEY, CDR2 SMNVEV (reference sequence). The CDR3 nucleotides read TGTGCCAGCAGCCTGCCTAGCGCCCGCGAGCAGTACTTC. Protein: CASSLPSAREQYF.

This clonotype was detected only a few times. The V gene is TRBV4-3, the J gene TRBJ2-7, with 9 bases lining up with TRBD1. V dropped 4 bases and J dropped 4; count of bases not matched to a gene: 8. CDR3 size: 15 residues. Germline V lookup: CDR1 LGHNA, CDR2 YSLEER. For the CDR3, the DNA is TGCGCCAGCAGCCCCACCGGGACAGGGCGGTACGAGCAGTACTTC. As protein: CASSPTGTGRYEQYF.